Detailed here is one T cell receptor (beta chain). Its antigen remains undetermined. No per-base quality is available; no much larger clone lies one base away. The sample comes from a study of cytomegalovirus exposure and HLA in healthy donors (TCRdb year 2017). Context from the whole study: In an earlier analysis of around 540 of the donors, 276 Gb of sequence data and just under 120 million unique TCR beta sequences from 150 million to 200 million T cells were reported. An early release covering over 500 HLA-typed donors comprised about 320 gigabases of sequencing data and 85 million to 100 million unique TCR sequences. Of the roughly 390 genotyped donors, 65% to 90% were placed in the genetic ancestry cluster associated with self-reported Caucasian donors. The study aimed to test whether cataloging public T cell receptors could reveal signatures of past pathogen exposure. Using immunosequencing, the study profiled T cell repertoires from 640 or so subjects and related those repertoires to cytomegalovirus serostatus. In addition to the first cohort of hundreds of subjects, a separate validation cohort of 120 different subjects was used. The study combined high-throughput TCR immunosequencing, statistical association of individual TCRs with disease status, and machine learning to predict cytomegalovirus infection status. In a later analysis, previously published TCR beta repertoires from 666 donors were re-analyzed and high-resolution HLA genotyping was added so that TCR occurrence patterns could be studied. Rather than drawing on any new phenotypic data, the later analysis identified candidate immune exposures from TCR beta sequences and the way those sequences occurred across donors. An earlier analysis of approximately 500 of the donors applied high-throughput TCR beta sequencing to assess whether each TCR beta V gene segment acted as functional or pseudogenic. Donor age, sex, ethnicity and CMV serostatus were compiled together with the repertoire data. In a later genetic analysis, genome-wide SNP genotypes for about three fifths of the 666 donors were used, and that subset was treated as a discovery cohort. Every repertoire in the discovery cohort had been generated on one and the same sequencing platform. Class I and class II HLA loci were covered by the typing at four-digit resolution. Typing coverage varied by locus: roughly 629-640 donors for A, B, C, DRB1 and DQB1; approximately 500 for DQA1; around 610 for DPA1; fewer than 480 for DPB1. A handful of DR-DQ haplotypes were handled as single units for association and clustering because linkage in the cohort was strong. On average, roughly 200,000 unique TCR beta nucleotide sequences were sequenced per donor among some 430 genotyped donors of the cohort, with 15% to 20% of those sequences being non-productive. Broader findings and caveats from the paper: Because HLA typing was missing for some donors at each locus, association tests included only the typed subset. In a later analysis, the rate of TCR association differed among HLA loci, with DRB1 alleles having the most associated TCRs and HLA-C alleles having the fewest. An association between a missense DCLRE1C variant and V-gene and J-gene trimming of TCR beta chains was found in a later genetic analysis and replicated in an independent cohort. The study gave a list of under 200 TCR beta chains associated with cytomegalovirus. Correlated functional status among segregating V segments might be attributable to linkage disequilibrium, but an unknown experimental factor could not be ruled out. In this cohort, only TCR beta chains were sequenced, and detectable features were limited by the absence of alpha or paired-chain data. At a false discovery rate of 0.05, a later analysis linked some 17,000 TCR beta sequences to specific HLA alleles. The earlier analysis of almost 600 of the donors excluded some 15 rarely observed V segments, including chromosome 9 orphons, because counts were too low. A further reported finding was that TCR beta sequences accurately predicted the HLA-A and HLA-B alleles for most subjects in the first cohort. The classifier was reported to diagnose cytomegalovirus status with high specificity and sensitivity in both the original and validation cohorts. While some public TCRs were present in many individuals, most TCR sequences turned up only very rarely across donors. According to the authors, the approach could potentially be generalized to other disease states and immunological phenotypes. Presence/absence analyses assumed roughly uniform sequencing depth across donors, an assumption that may not hold. A cluster of highly shared sequence variants was judged likely to be a technical artifact of the sequencing pipeline. According to a later analysis, parvovirus B19, influenza, CMV and Epstein-Barr virus appeared linked to several top co-occurrence clusters. In an earlier analysis of a few hundred of the donors, most TCR beta V segments were observed in productive rearrangements about 87% or about 30% of the time, broadly matching IMGT annotations. According to a later analysis, most CMV-associated TCR beta chains appeared to be HLA-restricted, and the HLA associations seemed to be driven largely by CMV exposure. The only immune exposure information available for the cohort was CMV serostatus. In a later analysis, HLA-associated TCR beta chains were found to be more clonally expanded and to have lower generation probabilities than equally common non-associated chains. Some IMGT-functional V segments, including TRBV6-2 and TRBV6-3, could not be distinguished by the 87-base-pair reads and were therefore excluded. In vitro tests confirmed that a few of the cytomegalovirus-associated TCR beta chains recognize cytomegalovirus antigens. Strong co-occurrence of HLA alleles, especially DR and DQ, made assigning TCR associations to individual alleles difficult. According to a later genetic analysis, donors in an Asian-associated ancestry cluster had fewer N-insertions in productive TCRs than the approximately 700-donor mean.

CDR1 and CDR2 (MNHEY, SVGAGI) derive from the germline V gene. For this chain, trimming is 4 bases at the V end and 6 bases at the J end, and the number of junction bases without a gene match is 5. The CDR3 covers 14 residues, taking in both the cysteine and the phenylalanine. Only the CDR3 part of the read is kept: 42 bases, read in frame from the first base. Library preparation employed the immunoSEQ multiplex PCR assay. For the multiplex PCR, a mixture combining 60 forward primers for TCR Vbeta segments and 13 reverse primers for TCR Jbeta segments was used. The CDR3 region of rearranged TCR beta genes was amplified from genomic DNA by a multiplex PCR assay. On the Illumina HiSeq System, the amplified TCR beta libraries were sequenced as 87-base-pair reads. In the paper's pipeline: A later analysis counted 65 million to 90 million unique TCR beta chains across the 690 or so repertoires, and approximately 11 million of these chains were shared by at least two donors. To remove PCR and sequencing errors, raw reads were error-corrected and collapsed into unique sequences using a nearest-neighbor algorithm that merged closely related sequences. CDR3 sequences were aligned to IMGT reference sequences to assign V, D and J gene segments. Each retained sequence needed at least a six-nucleotide match to both a V gene segment and a J gene segment. A rearrangement was called productive if the CDR3 had no stop codons and remained in frame with V and J, and every other rearrangement was called non-productive. Following IMGT convention, CDR3 was defined as the stretch from the second conserved V-encoded cysteine to the conserved J-encoded phenylalanine. Sequences without an unambiguous match to a single V gene segment were excluded from the earlier analysis of 587 of the donors. In an earlier analysis of 450 to 750 of the donors, a V segment was called functional when productive rearrangements were above 56.7%, and segregating when the standard deviation between donors exceeded 5%. A statistical classification framework was built to diagnose cytomegalovirus status from the catalog of TCR beta chain sequences. In a later analysis, V and J genes were assigned by comparing TCR nucleotide sequences against IMGT/GENE-DB human TR gene sequences. Using the TCRdist pipeline, a later analysis assigned CDR3 sequences along with most-parsimonious VDJ recombination scenarios. In a later analysis, each TCR beta chain was defined by its CDR3 amino acid sequence together with its V-gene family, and reads without a unique V-gene family were excluded. As a way to deal with suspected cross-contamination and a sequencing artifact, a later analysis dropped 450 to 600 nucleotide sequences that were highly shared and had low generation probability. For each public chain, a later analysis derived a clonal expansion index from normalized ranks of inferred template counts within each repertoire. Generation probabilities in a later analysis came from a VDJ recombination model fitted to out-of-frame rearrangements, and those results were checked against IGoR. In a later analysis, TCR-TCR, TCR-HLA and TCR-CMV co-occurrence was scored with hypergeometric tests, and a repertoire-size bias correction was applied to TCR pairs. False discovery rates were estimated in a later analysis by permuting HLA or CMV assignments 20 times. A later analysis grouped co-occurring TCRs with DBSCAN, adding TCRdist sequence similarity when clustering within HLA-allele-positive subsets. Co-occurrence clustering excluded repertoires with fewer than 30,000 or more than 120,000 public chains, plus five with anomalous nucleotide sharing. TCRdb mirrors the immuneACCESS table, restricted to in-frame sequences. Some clones are absent from its copies; in checked studies, under half trace to an unresolved V gene, and the reason for the others is unknown. V and J calls and clone size come straight from that table; D and trimming were deduced from the DNA. The sample table holds 100,000 to 150,000 clones, of which around 79% were seen once. About 6% of the sample rests with the top ten.

The cohort consisted of more than 650 healthy bone marrow donors. All cohort members were sampled while nominally healthy, although unrecorded immune exposures were likely present. The donor tested CMV seronegative, placing the donor among the roughly 350 seronegative members of the cohort. Every donor gave a peripheral blood sample, and the peripheral blood mononuclear cells from that sample were used for TCR beta sequencing. The Qiagen DNeasy Blood Extraction Kit was used to extract genomic DNA from the blood cell samples. The sequencing input was PBMCs. The clonotype originates from a woman aged 40 to 50 in good health and CMV-seronegative. The V and J genes are TRBV6-5 and TRBJ1-5; 8 junctional bases match TRBD1. The CDR3 region has the sequence CASSSGQGGQPQHF. Read as DNA, the sequence is TGTGCCAGCAGTTCCGGACAGGGCGGTCAGCCCCAGCATTTT.